Here is one TCR beta chain with its context. This clonotype occurred a few times. Its cognate antigen has yet to be identified. Per-nucleotide qualities are absent, and no much larger clonotype sits a single base away. The entry originates in a study of early T cells in non-severe SARS-CoV-2 infection (dated by TCRdb to about 2021). In terms of the full investigation: Because TCR sequencing was done on bulk RNA from unsorted whole blood, the alpha and beta chains could not be paired. What the work shows at the level of the full study, not this receptor alone: VDJdb matching was skewed toward anti-spike CD8 responses and likely underestimated virus-specific expansions by missing private and CD4 specificities.

To prepare the library, 5' RACE was applied. The data were produced on a NextSeq 500. To correct for sequencing error and PCR bias, the TCR library protocol tagged individual cDNA molecules with unique molecular identifiers. Both TCR alpha and beta chains were sequenced, and tight co-correlation was observed between alpha and beta sequence abundances in each sample. On the authors' methods: V gene, J gene and CDR3 annotation of TCR sequences was performed with Decombinator V4. TCRs were defined as expanded if a significant change between any two time points was detected under a Poisson model with p below 0.0001. Abundances of TCRs were expressed as counts per million after normalisation to the total number of TCRs sequenced in each sample. MAIT TCRs were defined by TRAV1-2 paired with TRAJ12, TRAJ20 or TRAJ33, and iNKT TCRs by TRAV10 paired with TRAJ18. A search of VDJdb, accessed on 1 November 2021, was run for TCRs annotated to CMV, EBV and SARS-CoV-2, with TCRs annotated for multiple antigens excluded. Through fastp at Q25 and MiXCR, TCRdb rebuilt clones from the public reads, retaining in-frame beta chains. Entries that share a CDR3 protein sequence are merged under the most common genes and DNA. The V and J calls were determined by TCRdb, not by the authors. The sample records 50,000 to 65,000 distinct CDR3 sequences, about 8.9% of which are singletons. The top ten clones comprise 17% of the sample.

The CDR3 covers 15 residues, taking in both the cysteine and the phenylalanine. Here the CDR3 DNA is all that survives: 45 bases in frame from base 1. According to the germline V gene, CDR1 reads LGHNA and CDR2 reads YSLEER. V loses 1 base of germline sequence and J loses 4 bases, and the interval between the two ends is 14 bases. A case-control design nested within a healthcare worker cohort in London, UK, was used, with weekly nasopharyngeal swab PCR tests and blood sampling performed. Healthcare workers were recruited between 23 and 31 March 2020, during the week of the UK lockdown, and were followed weekly for up to about 15 weeks.

The sequenced sample consisted of whole blood. This clonotype originated in an adult who was a healthcare worker with PCR-confirmed SARS-CoV-2 infection or an uninfected control (not recorded which). The receptor chain draws on TRBV4-3 and TRBJ2-7, with the D assignment possibly TRBD1 or TRBD2, given 5 matching bases for each. The nucleotide sequence is TGCGCCAGCAGCCAAGTGGCAGGGACGAGGTACGAGCAGTACTTC. The resulting protein is CASSQVAGTRYEQYF.